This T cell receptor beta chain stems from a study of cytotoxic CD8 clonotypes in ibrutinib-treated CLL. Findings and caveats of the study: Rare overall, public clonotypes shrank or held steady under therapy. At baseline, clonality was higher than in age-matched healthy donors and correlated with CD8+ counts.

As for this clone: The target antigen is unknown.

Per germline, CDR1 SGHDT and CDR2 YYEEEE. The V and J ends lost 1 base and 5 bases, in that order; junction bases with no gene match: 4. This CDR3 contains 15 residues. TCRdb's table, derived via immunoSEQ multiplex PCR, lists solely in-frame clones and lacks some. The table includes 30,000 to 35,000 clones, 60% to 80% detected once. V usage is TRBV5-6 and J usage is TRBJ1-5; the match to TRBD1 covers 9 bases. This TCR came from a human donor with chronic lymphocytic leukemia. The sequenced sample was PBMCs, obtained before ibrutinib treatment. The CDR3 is CASSLRDRAYQPQHF. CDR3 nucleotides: TGTGCCAGCAGCTTGAGGGACAGGGCATATCAGCCCCAGCATTTT. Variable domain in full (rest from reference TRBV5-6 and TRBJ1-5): DAGVTQSPTHLIKTRGQQVTLRCSPKSGHDTVSWYQQALGQGPQFIFQYYEEEERQRGNFPDRFSGHQFPNYSSELNVNALLLGDSALYLCASSLRDRAYQPQHFGDGTRLSIL.